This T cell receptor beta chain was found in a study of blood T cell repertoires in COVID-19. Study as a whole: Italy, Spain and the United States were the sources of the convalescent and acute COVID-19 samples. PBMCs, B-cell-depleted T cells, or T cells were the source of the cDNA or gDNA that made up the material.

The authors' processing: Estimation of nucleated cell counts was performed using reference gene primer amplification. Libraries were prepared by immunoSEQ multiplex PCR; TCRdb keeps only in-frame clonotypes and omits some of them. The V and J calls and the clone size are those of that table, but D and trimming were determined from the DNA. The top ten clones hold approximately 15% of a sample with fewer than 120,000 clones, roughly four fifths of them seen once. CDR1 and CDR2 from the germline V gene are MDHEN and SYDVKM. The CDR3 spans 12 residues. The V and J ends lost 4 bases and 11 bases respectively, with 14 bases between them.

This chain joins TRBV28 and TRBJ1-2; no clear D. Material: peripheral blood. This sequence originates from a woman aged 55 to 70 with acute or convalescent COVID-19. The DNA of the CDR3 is TGTGCCAGCAGTTCCCCTCCACTTACGTACACCTTC. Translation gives CASSSPPLTYTF.